Presented here are 27 T cell receptor beta chains from one specimen sequenced in a study of blood T cell repertoires in COVID-19. TCRdb's table, derived via immunoSEQ multiplex PCR, lists solely in-frame clones and lacks some. The sample carries 140,000 to 150,000 clones, around 82% recorded once. The sequencing sample was made of peripheral blood. These receptors all stem from a man aged 55-75 years with acute or convalescent COVID-19.

This rearrangement joins TRBV10-1 to TRBJ2-7; 7 positions match TRBD1. This CDR3 has 14 residues. The germline V gene encodes CDR1 WNHNN and CDR2 SYGVQD (reference sequence). V was pared by 0 bases and J by 9 bases, with 8 bases of the junction left unmatched. The CDR3 is CASSESRGGAGQYF. CDR3 coding DNA: TGCGCCAGCAGTGAGTCCCGAGGGGGCGCCGGGCAGTACTTC.

The chain joins TRBV7-3 to TRBJ2-3, with 9 positions matching TRBD2. Trimming cost V 5 bases and J 4 bases; bases outside gene matches: 4. Germline CDR1 is SGHTA and CDR2 is FQGTGA. This CDR3 has 14 amino acids. The CDR3 region is CASSVGTSSDTQYF. CDR3 nucleotides: TGTGCCAGCAGCGTAGGGACTAGCTCAGATACGCAGTATTTT.

The V call is TRBV2, the J call TRBJ2-5; 14 nucleotides line up with TRBD2. CDR3 length equals 18 residues. V dropped 4 bases and J dropped 2; count of bases not matched to a gene: 9. In germline, CDR1 is SNHLY, CDR2 FYNNEI. The CDR3 loop is CASSAKTSGRGVQETQYF. CDR3 nucleotide sequence: TGTGCCAGCAGTGCTAAGACTAGCGGGAGGGGTGTACAAGAGACCCAGTACTTC.

In DNA, the CDR3 is TGTGCCACCAGTTCGACTAGCGGGAGCCCAGATACGCAGTATTTT. Encoded protein: CATSSTSGSPDTQYF. This chain uses TRBV15 with TRBJ2-3, with 12 bases matching TRBD2. Trimming took 6 bases from V and 4 from J; bases not matched to a gene: 5. Looked up from germline, CDR1 is LNHNV and CDR2 is YYDKDF (reference sequence). This CDR3 comprises 15 residues. Using reference TRBV15 and TRBJ2-3 for the parts outside the CDR3, the full variable domain is DAMVIQNPRYQVTQFGKPVTLSCSQTLNHNVMYWYQQKSSQAPKLLFHYYDKDFNNEADTPDNFQSRRPNTSFCFLDIRSPGLGDTAMYLCATSSTSGSPDTQYFGPGTRLTVL.

This chain links TRBV3-1 (or the pseudogene TRBV3-2) with TRBJ2-5; 10 bases align to TRBD2. CDR1 LGHDT and CDR2 YNNKEL come from the germline V gene (reference sequence). Unmatched junction bases numbered 3, after V lost 4 bases and J lost 1 base. The CDR3 length is 15 residues. CDR3 nucleotide sequence: TGTGCCAGCAGCCGGACTAGCGGACCCCAAGAGACCCAGTACTTC. It translates to CASSRTSGPQETQYF.

This clone was detected only once. The CDR3 nucleotides read TGTGCCAGCAGCCAAGTCAAGCGGGAGGGACGGGCCCACCAAGAGACCCAGTACTTC. This codes for CASSQVKREGRAHQETQYF. This rearrangement joins TRBV3-1 (or the pseudogene TRBV3-2) to TRBJ2-5; 10 bases map to TRBD2. The J segment lost 0 bases and the V segment lost 1 base, leaving 11 bases of the junction unmatched. The CDR3 extends over 19 amino acids. Germline loops: CDR1 LGHDT, CDR2 YNNKEL (reference sequence).

In nucleotides, the CDR3 is TGTGCCTGGAGTGGAGCGGGAGGGCCGTTTACGCAGTATTTT. This gives the protein CAWSGAGGPFTQYF. V and J are TRBV30 and TRBJ2-3, with 10 positions matching TRBD2. The trim removed 1 base at V and 8 bases at J, leaving 6 bases unmatched. The CDR3 contains 14 residues. Germline lookup yields CDR1 GTSNPN and CDR2 SVGIG (reference sequence).

The genes are TRBV5-4 and TRBJ2-7; 9 nucleotides line up with TRBD2. V shed 2 bases and J 5 bases; nucleotides not matched to a gene: 5. This CDR3 is built from 14 residues. Germline CDR1 and CDR2: SGHNT and YYREEE (reference sequence). The CDR3 region has the DNA TGTGCCAGCAGCTTTCTAGCGGGATCCCACGAGCAGTACTTC. Translating gives CASSFLAGSHEQYF. Variable domain in full (rest from reference TRBV5-4 and TRBJ2-7): ETGVTQSPTHLIKTRGQQVTLRCSSQSGHNTVSWYQQALGQGPQFIFQYYREEENGRGNFPPRFSGLQFPNYSSELNVNALELDDSALYLCASSFLAGSHEQYFGPGTRLTVT.

This rearrangement joins TRBV5-1 to TRBJ2-7, with D maybe TRBD1 (7 bases). CDR1 and CDR2 from the germline V gene are SGHRS and YFSETQ. CDR3 length: 14 residues. V was cut by 5 bases and J by 3 bases, with 15 bases left in between. This chain's CDR3 is CASRRGTANYEQYF. The CDR3 DNA is TGCGCCAGCAGACGCGGGACAGCCAACTACGAGCAGTACTTC.

This sequence joins TRBV4-2 and TRBJ1-6, with D possibly TRBD1 on 5 matching bases. The CDR3 is 15 residues long. CDR1 LGHNA and CDR2 YNFKEQ come from the germline V gene. V gave up 0 bases and J gave up 7 bases, with 10 bases separating them. CDR3 DNA: TGTGCCAGCAGCCAAGATTGGCAGGGAAATTCACCCCTCCACTTT. It specifies CASSQDWQGNSPLHF.

This clone showed up just a few times. J is TRBJ2-5 and V is TRBV27; D possibly corresponds to TRBD2 (6 bases). Germline CDR1 is MNHEY and CDR2 is SMNVEV (reference sequence). V was trimmed by 6 bases and J by 13 bases, leaving 18 bases between them. There are 12 residues in the CDR3. CDR3 residues: CASRPPGSALYF. The CDR3 nucleotides read TGTGCCAGCAGACCTCCCGGGAGTGCACTGTACTTC.

This clone came up a few times. V gene TRBV19 combines with J gene TRBJ2-7, with 11 bases lining up with TRBD2. The germline V gene has CDR1 LNHDA and CDR2 SQIVND (reference sequence). V was clipped by 5 bases and J by 1 base; unmatched bases: 4. The CDR3 is 15 residues long. CDR3 sequence: CASSSGLAGSYEQYF. The CDR3 DNA is TGTGCCAGTAGTTCCGGACTAGCGGGTTCCTACGAGCAGTACTTC.

This chain joins TRBV5-1 and TRBJ2-1; perhaps TRBD1 as D (5 bases). Germline CDR1 and CDR2: SGHRS and YFSETQ. V lost 0 bases and J 4 bases, leaving 8 bases between the germline ends. The CDR3 length is 14 residues. CDR3 in amino acids: CASSLEGVYNEQFF. The CDR3 nucleotides are TGCGCCAGCAGCTTGGAAGGGGTGTACAATGAGCAGTTCTTC.

V gene TRBV7-8 combines with J gene TRBJ2-3; 11 bases fit TRBD2. CDR3 length: 22 residues. J lost 0 bases, V lost 1 base, and 18 bases had no gene match. Germline lookup yields CDR1 SGHVS and CDR2 FQNEAQ. The CDR3 protein is CASSLENFGRLGLAASTDTQYF. CDR3 nucleotides: TGTGCCAGCAGCTTAGAAAATTTCGGCAGGTTGGGACTAGCGGCTAGCACAGATACGCAGTATTTT.

A single count supports this clone. This chain connects TRBV6-5 to TRBJ2-1; a possible D gene is TRBD1 (6 bases). Per germline, CDR1 MNHEY and CDR2 SVGAGI. The CDR3 length is 13 residues. The V end was cut by 0 bases, the J end by 7 bases, with 7 bases between. In nucleotides, the CDR3 is TGTGCCAGCAGTTACTCCGACAGGAATGAGCAGTTCTTC. Translating it yields CASSYSDRNEQFF.

This clone has just one count. V usage is TRBV5-5 and J usage is TRBJ2-5, with unresolved D. This CDR3 is 15 amino acids long. Trimming took 1 base from V and 0 from J, leaving 10 bases between them. Germline CDR1 is SGHKS and CDR2 is YYEKEE (reference sequence). CDR3 bases: TGTGCCAGCAGCTTGTCAGTGCTGTACCAAGAGACCCAGTACTTC. Amino acids: CASSLSVLYQETQYF.

The rearrangement links TRBV30 to TRBJ2-5; the match to TRBD2 covers 8 bases. V shed 0 bases and J 3 bases; nucleotides not matched to a gene: 6. The V gene's germline CDR1 is GTSNPN and CDR2 SVGIG (reference sequence). This CDR3 is built from 15 residues. For the CDR3, the DNA is TGTGCCTGGAGTGTATTTGCGGGGGGAAAAGAGACCCAGTACTTC. Amino acids: CAWSVFAGGKETQYF.

This chain joins TRBV5-1 and TRBJ2-2; TRBD2 matches at 10 bases. In germline, CDR1 is SGHRS, CDR2 YFSETQ. V was pared by 0 bases and J by 6 bases, with 2 bases of the junction left unmatched. This CDR3 is 15 amino acids long. The CDR3 spells CASSLGLAGSGELFF. CDR3 nucleotides: TGCGCCAGCAGCTTGGGACTAGCGGGCTCCGGGGAGCTGTTTTTT.

This chain links TRBV5-1 with TRBJ1-6; 9 bases are shared with TRBD1. Germline CDR1 reads SGHRS; CDR2 reads YFSETQ. With V trimmed by 2 bases and J by 9 bases, 3 bases remained unmatched. The CDR3 extends over 14 amino acids. CDR3: CASSLQGATSPLHF. As DNA, the CDR3 is TGCGCCAGCAGCTTACAGGGGGCGACTTCACCCCTCCACTTT. The full variable domain, in which reference TRBV5-1 and TRBJ1-6 provide the parts outside the CDR3, is KAGVTQTPRYLIKTRGQQVTLSCSPISGHRSVSWYQQTPGQGLQFLFEYFSETQRNKGNFPGRFSGRQFSNSRSEMNVSTLELGDSALYLCASSLQGATSPLHFGNGTRLTVT.

This clone turned up a few times. The gene calls are TRBV29-1 and TRBJ1-1, with 9 nucleotides matching TRBD1. CDR3 size: 13 residues. CDR1 SQVTM and CDR2 ANQGSEA come from the germline V gene. V lost 5 bases, J lost 5 bases, and 6 bases stayed unmatched. The CDR3 sequence is CSVRATGGTEAFF. For the CDR3, the DNA is TGCAGCGTTAGGGCGACAGGGGGAACTGAAGCTTTCTTT.

The chain joins TRBV4-1 to TRBJ2-7; D remains ambiguous. The CDR3 runs to 17 residues. The V gene's germline CDR1 is MGHRA and CDR2 YSYEKL. The germline V and J ends were trimmed by 5 bases and 1 base, with 21 bases remaining between them. The CDR3 here is CASSVQLNWVQSYEQYF. The CDR3 region has the DNA TGCGCCAGCAGCGTACAGCTAAATTGGGTCCAGTCCTACGAGCAGTACTTC.

This clone is medium-sized (0.01 to 0.1%) within its sample. The V and J genes are TRBV6-6 and TRBJ1-2, with D perhaps TRBD1 (5 bases). CDR3 length: 16 amino acids. The V gene's germline CDR1 is MNHNY and CDR2 SVGAGI (reference sequence). Trimming removed 2 bases from V and 1 base from J, with 14 bases in between. Here the CDR3 DNA reads TGTGCCAGCAGTTACGGGGAGGGACCTATTAACTATGGCTACACCTTC. It specifies CASSYGEGPINYGYTF.

This clone rates as medium-sized (0.01 to 0.1%). The sample has other DNA sequences that encode this CDR3 too. The genes are TRBV7-3 and TRBJ2-1; TRBD2 aligns across 14 bases. There are 17 residues in the CDR3. Unmatched junction bases numbered 4, after V lost 1 base and J lost 5 bases. Per the germline V gene, CDR1 is SGHTA and CDR2 is FQGTGA. In DNA form, the CDR3 reads TGTGCCAGCAGCTTAAGGGGGGGACTAGCGGGAGACAATGAGCAGTTCTTC. Translating gives CASSLRGGLAGDNEQFF.

The chain is built from TRBV27 and TRBJ1-1; TRBD1 aligns across 8 bases. There are 15 residues in the CDR3. Per the germline V gene, CDR1 is MNHEY and CDR2 is SMNVEV (reference sequence). The V and J ends lost 7 bases and 4 bases, in that order; junction bases with no gene match: 11. CDR3 protein: CASTTGGGLFTEAFF. CDR3 coding DNA: TGTGCCAGCACAACAGGGGGAGGTCTGTTCACTGAAGCTTTCTTT.

The gene calls are TRBV6-5 and TRBJ1-3; D is ambiguous. CDR3 size: 14 residues. Germline V lookup: CDR1 MNHEY, CDR2 SVGAGI. V lost 5 bases and J lost 0, with 8 bases in between. The CDR3 nucleotides read TGTGCCAGCAGTCAATTTAGCTCTGGAAACACCATATATTTT. Its protein is CASSQFSSGNTIYF.

The gene calls are TRBV6-1 and TRBJ1-1, with 7 bases lining up with TRBD1. V trimming: 2 bases; J trimming: 3 bases; junction bases outside the gene matches: 6. The CDR3 covers 15 residues. Germline lookup yields CDR1 MNHNS and CDR2 SASEGT. In DNA form, the CDR3 reads TGTGCCAGCAGTGAACAGGAAGGGGGCTACACTGAAGCTTTCTTT. Its translation is CASSEQEGGYTEAFF.

V gene TRBV3-1 (or the pseudogene TRBV3-2) combines with J gene TRBJ1-5; no clear D. This CDR3 is 14 amino acids long. V was trimmed by 1 base and J by 5 bases, leaving 9 bases between them. The germline V gene encodes CDR1 LGHDT and CDR2 YNNKEL (reference sequence). In DNA, the CDR3 is TGTGCCAGCAGCCAAGGAGGGTTTTATCAGCCCCAGCATTTT. Its protein product is CASSQGGFYQPQHF.